Included here is one T cell receptor (beta chain) sequence, with context. The data were obtained in a study of long-term antiretroviral therapy in people with HIV. Per the germline V gene, CDR1 is SGHRS and CDR2 is YFSETQ. J was trimmed by 1 base and V by 4 bases; bases with no gene match: 15. The CDR3 runs to 20 residues. immunoSEQ v3.0 was run at survey level. Data came from immunoSEQ multiplex PCR; TCRdb stores just in-frame clones and leaves some out. The table shows about 28,000 clones, with 86% occurring only once. V is TRBV5-1 and J is TRBJ2-1, with TRBD1 matching over 12 bases. This material consisted of unsorted PBMCs, taken 0.8 years after starting antiretroviral therapy. The TCR comes from a woman aged 25 to 45 with HIV. CDR3 amino acids: CASSIGRPGQGARSYNEQFF. The CDR3 nucleotides are TGCGCCAGCAGCATCGGGCGACCGGGACAGGGGGCGAGGTCCTACAATGAGCAGTTCTTC.